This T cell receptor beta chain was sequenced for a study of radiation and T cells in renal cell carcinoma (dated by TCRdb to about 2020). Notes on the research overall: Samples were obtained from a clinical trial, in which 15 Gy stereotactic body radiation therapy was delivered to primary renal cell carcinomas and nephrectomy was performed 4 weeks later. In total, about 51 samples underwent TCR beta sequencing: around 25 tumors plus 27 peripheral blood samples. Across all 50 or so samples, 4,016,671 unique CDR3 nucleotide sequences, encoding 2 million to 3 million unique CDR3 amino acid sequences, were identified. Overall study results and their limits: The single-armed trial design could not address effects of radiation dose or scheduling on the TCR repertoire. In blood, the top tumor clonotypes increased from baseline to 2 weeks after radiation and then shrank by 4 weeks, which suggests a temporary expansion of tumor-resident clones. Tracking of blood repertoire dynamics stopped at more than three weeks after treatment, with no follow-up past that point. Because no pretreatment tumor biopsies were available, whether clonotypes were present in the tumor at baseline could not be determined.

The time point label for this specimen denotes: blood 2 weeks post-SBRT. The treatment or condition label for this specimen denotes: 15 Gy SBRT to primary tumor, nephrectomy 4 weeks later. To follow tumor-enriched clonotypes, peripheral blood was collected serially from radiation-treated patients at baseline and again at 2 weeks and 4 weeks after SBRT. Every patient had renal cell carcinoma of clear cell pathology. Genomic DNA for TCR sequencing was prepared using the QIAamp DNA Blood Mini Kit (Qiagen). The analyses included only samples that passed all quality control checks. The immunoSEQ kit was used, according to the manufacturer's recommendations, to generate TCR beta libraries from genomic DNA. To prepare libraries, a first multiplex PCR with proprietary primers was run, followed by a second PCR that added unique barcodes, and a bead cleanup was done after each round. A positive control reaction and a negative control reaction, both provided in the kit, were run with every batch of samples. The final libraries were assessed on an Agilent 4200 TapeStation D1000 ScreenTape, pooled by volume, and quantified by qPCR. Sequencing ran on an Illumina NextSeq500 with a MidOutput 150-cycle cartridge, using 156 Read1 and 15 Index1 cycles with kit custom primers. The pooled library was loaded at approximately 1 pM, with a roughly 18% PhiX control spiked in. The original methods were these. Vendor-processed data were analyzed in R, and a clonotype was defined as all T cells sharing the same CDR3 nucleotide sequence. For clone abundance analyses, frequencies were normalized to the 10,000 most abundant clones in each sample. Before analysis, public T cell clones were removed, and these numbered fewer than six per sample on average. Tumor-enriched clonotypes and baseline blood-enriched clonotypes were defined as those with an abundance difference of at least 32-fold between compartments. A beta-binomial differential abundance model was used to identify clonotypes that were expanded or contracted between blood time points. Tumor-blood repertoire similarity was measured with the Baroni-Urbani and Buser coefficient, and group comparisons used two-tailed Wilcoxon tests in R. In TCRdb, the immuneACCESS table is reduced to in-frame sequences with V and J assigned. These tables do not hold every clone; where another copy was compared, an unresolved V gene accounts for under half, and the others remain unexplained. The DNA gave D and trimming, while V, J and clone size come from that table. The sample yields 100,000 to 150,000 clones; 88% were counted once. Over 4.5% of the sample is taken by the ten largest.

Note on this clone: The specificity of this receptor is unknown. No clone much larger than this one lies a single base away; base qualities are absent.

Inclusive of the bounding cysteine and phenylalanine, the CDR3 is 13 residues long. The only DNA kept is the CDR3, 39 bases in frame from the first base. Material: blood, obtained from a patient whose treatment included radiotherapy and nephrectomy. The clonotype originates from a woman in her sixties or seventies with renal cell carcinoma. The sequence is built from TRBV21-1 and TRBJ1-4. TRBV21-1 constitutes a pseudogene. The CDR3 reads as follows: CAGGETGGEKLFF. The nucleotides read TGTGCCGGGGGGGAGACAGGAGGGGAAAAACTGTTTTTT.